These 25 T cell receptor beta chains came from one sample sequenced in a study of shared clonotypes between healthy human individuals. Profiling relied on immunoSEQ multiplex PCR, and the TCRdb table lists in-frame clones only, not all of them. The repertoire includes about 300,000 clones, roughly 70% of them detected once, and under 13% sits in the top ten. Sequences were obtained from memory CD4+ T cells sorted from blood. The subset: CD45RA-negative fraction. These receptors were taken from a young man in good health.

CDR3 amino acids: CASSARGQGAYGYTF. The CDR3 DNA is TGTGCCAGCAGCGCCAGGGGACAGGGCGCCTATGGCTACACCTTC. V and J are TRBV7-2 and TRBJ1-2, with 9 nucleotides matching TRBD1. This CDR3 spans 15 amino acids. Germline V CDR1 and CDR2: SGHTA, FQGNSA. Trimming at V came to 5 bases and at J to 4 bases, leaving 8 bases not matched to a gene.

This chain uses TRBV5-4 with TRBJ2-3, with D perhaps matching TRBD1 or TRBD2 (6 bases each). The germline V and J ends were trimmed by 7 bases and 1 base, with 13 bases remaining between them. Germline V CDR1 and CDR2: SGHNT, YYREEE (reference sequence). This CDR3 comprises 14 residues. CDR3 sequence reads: CASPSGAGTDTQYF. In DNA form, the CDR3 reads TGTGCCAGCCCTTCGGGGGCGGGCACAGATACGCAGTATTTT.

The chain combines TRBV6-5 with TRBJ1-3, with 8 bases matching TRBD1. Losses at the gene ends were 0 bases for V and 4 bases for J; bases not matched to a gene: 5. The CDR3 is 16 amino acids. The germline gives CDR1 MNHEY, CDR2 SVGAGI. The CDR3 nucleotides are TGTGCCAGCAGTTACTCGAAGACAGGGGTCGGAAACACCATATATTTT. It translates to CASSYSKTGVGNTIYF.

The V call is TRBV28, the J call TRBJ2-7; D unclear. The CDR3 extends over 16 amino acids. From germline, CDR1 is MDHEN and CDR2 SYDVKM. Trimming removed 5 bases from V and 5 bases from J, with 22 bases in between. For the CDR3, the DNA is TGTGCCAGCAGTCCGGAACCAATCCACAGCCAGGACGAGCAGTACTTC. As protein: CASSPEPIHSQDEQYF.

The CDR3 is CASSSTGESSYEQYF. The CDR3, as DNA: TGTGCCAGCAGTTCGACAGGGGAGTCGTCCTACGAGCAGTACTTC. The gene calls are TRBV6-6 and TRBJ2-7; 8 bases line up with TRBD1. The CDR3 totals 15 residues. Germline CDR1 reads MNHNY; CDR2 reads SVGAGI (reference sequence). V lost 4 bases and J lost 1; bases outside the gene matches: 6.

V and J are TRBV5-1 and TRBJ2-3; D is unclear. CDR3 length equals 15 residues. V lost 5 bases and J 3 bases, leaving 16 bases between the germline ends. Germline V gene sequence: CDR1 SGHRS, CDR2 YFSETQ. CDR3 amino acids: CASSYQTRLTDTQYF. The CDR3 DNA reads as TGCGCCAGCAGTTACCAAACCCGACTTACAGATACGCAGTATTTT.

CDR3 region: CASSFPGLAGTGELFF. CDR3 nucleotides: TGTGCCAGCAGCTTCCCGGGACTAGCGGGCACCGGGGAGCTGTTTTTT. The chain recombines TRBV5-4 with TRBJ2-2, with 12 bases fitting TRBD2. The CDR3 runs to 16 residues. Trimming took 2 bases from V and 4 from J; bases not matched to a gene: 3. The germline V gene has CDR1 SGHNT and CDR2 YYREEE (reference sequence).

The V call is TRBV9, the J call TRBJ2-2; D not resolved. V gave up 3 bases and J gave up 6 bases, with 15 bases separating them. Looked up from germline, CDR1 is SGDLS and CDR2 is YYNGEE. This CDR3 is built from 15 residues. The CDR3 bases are TGTGCCAGCAGCGCGTTAGCTGGGCAAGCCGGGGAGCTGTTTTTT. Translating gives CASSALAGQAGELFF.

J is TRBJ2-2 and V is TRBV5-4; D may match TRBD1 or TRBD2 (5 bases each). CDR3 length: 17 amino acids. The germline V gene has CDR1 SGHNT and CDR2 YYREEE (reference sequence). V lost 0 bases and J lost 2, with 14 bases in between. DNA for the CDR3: TGTGCCAGCAGCTTGGATTTGGGACGGGTAAACACCGGGGAGCTGTTTTTT. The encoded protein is CASSLDLGRVNTGELFF.

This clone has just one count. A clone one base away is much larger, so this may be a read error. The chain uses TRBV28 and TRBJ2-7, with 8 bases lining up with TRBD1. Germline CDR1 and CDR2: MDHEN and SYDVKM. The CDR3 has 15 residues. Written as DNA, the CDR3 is TGTGCCAGCAGTCCGAACAGGGGGTTGACCTACGGGCAGTACTTC. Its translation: CASSPNRGLTYGQYF.

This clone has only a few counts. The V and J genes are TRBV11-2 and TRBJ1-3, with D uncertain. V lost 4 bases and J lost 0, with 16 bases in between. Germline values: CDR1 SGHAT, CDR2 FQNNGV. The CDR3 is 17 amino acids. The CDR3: CASSSVGGLSSGNTIYF. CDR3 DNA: TGTGCCAGCAGCTCGGTGGGCGGATTAAGCTCTGGAAACACCATATATTTT.

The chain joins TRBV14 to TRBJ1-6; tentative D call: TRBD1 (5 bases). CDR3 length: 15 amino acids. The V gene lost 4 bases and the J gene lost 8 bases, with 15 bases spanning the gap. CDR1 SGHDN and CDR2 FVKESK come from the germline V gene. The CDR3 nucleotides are TGTGCCAGCAGCCGAATACGGACGGGGGATTCACCCCTCCACTTT. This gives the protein CASSRIRTGDSPLHF. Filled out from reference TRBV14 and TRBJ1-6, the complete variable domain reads EAGVTQFPSHSVIEKGQTVTLRCDPISGHDNLYWYRRVMGKEIKFLLHFVKESKQDESGMPNNRFLAERTGGTYSTLKVQPAELEDSGVYFCASSRIRTGDSPLHFGNGTRLTVT.

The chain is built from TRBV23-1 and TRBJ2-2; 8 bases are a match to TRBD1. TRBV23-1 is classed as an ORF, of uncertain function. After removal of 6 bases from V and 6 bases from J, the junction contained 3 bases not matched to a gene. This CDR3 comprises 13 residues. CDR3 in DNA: TGCGCCAGCAGGACAGGGGAGGCCGGGGAGCTGTTTTTT. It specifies CASRTGEAGELFF.

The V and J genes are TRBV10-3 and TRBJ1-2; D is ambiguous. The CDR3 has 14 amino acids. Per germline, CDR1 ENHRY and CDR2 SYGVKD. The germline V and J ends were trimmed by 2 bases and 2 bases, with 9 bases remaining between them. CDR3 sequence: CAISEMGANYGYTF. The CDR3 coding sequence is TGTGCCATCAGTGAGATGGGTGCCAACTATGGCTACACCTTC.

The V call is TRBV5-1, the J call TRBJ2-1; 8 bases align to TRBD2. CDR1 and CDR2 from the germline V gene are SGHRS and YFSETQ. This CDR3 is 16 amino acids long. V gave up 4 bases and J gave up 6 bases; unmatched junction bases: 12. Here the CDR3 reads CASSPPSGSAGNEQFF. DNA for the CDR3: TGCGCCAGCAGCCCGCCCAGCGGGAGCGCTGGCAATGAGCAGTTCTTC.

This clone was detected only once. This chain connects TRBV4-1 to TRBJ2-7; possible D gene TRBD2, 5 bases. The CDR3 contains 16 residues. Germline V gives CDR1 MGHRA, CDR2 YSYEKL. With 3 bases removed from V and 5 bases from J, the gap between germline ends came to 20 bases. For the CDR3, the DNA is TGCGCCAGCAGCCACTTCCCTAGAGGGAGTAGCGACGAGCAGTACTTC. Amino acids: CASSHFPRGSSDEQYF.

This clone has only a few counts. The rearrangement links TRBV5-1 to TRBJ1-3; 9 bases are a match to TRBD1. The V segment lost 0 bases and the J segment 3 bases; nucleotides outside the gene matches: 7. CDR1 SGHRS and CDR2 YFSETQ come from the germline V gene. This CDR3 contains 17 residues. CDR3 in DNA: TGCGCCAGCAGCTTGGCAACCGGGACAGGGTTTGGAAACACCATATATTTT. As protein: CASSLATGTGFGNTIYF.

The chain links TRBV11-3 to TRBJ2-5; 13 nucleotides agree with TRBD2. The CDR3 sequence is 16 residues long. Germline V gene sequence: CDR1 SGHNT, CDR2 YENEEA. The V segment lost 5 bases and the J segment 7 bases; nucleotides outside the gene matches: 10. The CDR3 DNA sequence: TGTGCCAGCAGCGCAAGGACTAGCGGGAGTCGTGCGACCCAGTACTTC. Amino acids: CASSARTSGSRATQYF.

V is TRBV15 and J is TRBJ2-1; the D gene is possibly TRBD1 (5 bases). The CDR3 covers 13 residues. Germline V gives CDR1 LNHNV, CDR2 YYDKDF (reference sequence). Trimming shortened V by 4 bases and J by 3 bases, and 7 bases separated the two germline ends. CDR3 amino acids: CATSTGNYNEQFF. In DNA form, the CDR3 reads TGTGCCACCAGCACAGGGAACTACAATGAGCAGTTCTTC.

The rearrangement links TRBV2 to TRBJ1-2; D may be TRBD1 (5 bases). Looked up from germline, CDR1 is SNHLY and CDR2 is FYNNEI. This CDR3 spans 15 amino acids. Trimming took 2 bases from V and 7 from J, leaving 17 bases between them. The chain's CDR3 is CASSERSRGEGGYTF. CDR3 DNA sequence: TGTGCCAGCAGTGAACGCTCGCGAGGGGAGGGTGGCTACACCTTC.

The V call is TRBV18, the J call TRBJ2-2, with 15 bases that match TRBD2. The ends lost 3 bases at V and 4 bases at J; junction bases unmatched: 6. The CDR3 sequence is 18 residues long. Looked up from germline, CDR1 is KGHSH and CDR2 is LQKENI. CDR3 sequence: CASSPWTSGRVTTGELFF. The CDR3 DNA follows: TGTGCCAGCTCACCCTGGACTAGCGGGAGGGTCACCACCGGGGAGCTGTTTTTT.

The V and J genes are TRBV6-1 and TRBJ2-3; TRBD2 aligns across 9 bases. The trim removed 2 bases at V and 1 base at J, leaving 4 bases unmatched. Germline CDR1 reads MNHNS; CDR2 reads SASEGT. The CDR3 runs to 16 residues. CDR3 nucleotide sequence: TGTGCCAGCAGTGAATGGGCTAGCGGGGGCACAGATACGCAGTATTTT. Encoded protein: CASSEWASGGTDTQYF.

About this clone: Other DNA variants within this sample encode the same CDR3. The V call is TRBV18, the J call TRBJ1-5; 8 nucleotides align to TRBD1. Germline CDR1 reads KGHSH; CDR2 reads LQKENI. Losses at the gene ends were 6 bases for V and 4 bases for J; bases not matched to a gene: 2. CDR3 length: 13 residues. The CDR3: CASSGQANQPQHF. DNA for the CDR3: TGTGCCAGCTCGGGACAGGCGAATCAGCCCCAGCATTTT. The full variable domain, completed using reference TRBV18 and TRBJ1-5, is NAGVMQNPRHLVRRRGQEARLRCSPMKGHSHVYWYRQLPEEGLKFMVYLQKENIIDESGMPKERFSAEFPKEGPSILRIQQVVRGDSAAYFCASSGQANQPQHFGDGTRLSIL.

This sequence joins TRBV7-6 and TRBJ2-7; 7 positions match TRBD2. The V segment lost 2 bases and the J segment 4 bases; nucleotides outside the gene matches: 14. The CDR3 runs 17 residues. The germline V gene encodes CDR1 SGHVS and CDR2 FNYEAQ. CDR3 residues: CASSLWLAEPVPYEQYF. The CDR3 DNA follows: TGTGCCAGCAGCTTATGGCTAGCGGAGCCAGTTCCTTACGAGCAGTACTTC.

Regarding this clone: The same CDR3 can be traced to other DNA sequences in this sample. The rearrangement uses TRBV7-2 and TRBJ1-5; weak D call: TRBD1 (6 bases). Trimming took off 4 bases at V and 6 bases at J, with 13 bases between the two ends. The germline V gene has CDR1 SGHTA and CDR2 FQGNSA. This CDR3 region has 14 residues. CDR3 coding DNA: TGTGCCAGCAGCTCTCAGGGAGGGGGTCAGCCCCAGCATTTT. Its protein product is CASSSQGGGQPQHF. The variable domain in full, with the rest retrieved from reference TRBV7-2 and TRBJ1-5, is GAGVSQSPSNKVTEKGKDVELRCDPISGHTALYWYRQSLGQGLEFLIYFQGNSAPDKSGLPSDRFSAERTGGSVSTLTIQRTQQEDSAVYLCASSSQGGGQPQHFGDGTRLSIL.